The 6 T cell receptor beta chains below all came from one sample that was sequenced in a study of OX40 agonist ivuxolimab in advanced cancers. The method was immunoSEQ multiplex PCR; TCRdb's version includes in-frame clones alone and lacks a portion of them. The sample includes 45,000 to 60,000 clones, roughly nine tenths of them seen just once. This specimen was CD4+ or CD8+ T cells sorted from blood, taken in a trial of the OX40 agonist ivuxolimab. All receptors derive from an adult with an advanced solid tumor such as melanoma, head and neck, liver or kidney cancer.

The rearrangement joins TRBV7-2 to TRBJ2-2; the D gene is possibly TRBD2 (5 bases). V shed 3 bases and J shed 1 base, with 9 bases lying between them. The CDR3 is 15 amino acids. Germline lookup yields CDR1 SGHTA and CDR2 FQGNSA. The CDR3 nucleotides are TGTGCCAGCAGCTTTCGCCGGGAGAACACCGGGGAGCTGTTTTTT. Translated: CASSFRRENTGELFF.

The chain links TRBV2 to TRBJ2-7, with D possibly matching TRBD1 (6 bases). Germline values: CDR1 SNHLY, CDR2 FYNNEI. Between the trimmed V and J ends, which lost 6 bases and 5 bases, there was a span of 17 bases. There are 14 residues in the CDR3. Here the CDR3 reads CASRDSASADEQYF. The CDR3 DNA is TGTGCCAGCAGGGACAGCGCAAGCGCCGACGAGCAGTACTTC.

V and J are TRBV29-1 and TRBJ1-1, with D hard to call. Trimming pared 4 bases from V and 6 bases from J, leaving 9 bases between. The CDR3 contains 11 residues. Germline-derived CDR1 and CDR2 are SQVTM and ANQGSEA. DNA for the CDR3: TGCAGCGTTGTTACGGGCGCTGAAGCTTTCTTT. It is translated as CSVVTGAEAFF.

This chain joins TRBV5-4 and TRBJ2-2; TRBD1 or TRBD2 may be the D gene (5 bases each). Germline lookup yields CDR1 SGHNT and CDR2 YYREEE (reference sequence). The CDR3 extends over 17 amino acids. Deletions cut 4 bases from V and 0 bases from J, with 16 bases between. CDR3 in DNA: TGTGCCAGCAGCCCGGGGACGGTTACTCCGAACACCGGGGAGCTGTTTTTT. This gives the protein CASSPGTVTPNTGELFF.

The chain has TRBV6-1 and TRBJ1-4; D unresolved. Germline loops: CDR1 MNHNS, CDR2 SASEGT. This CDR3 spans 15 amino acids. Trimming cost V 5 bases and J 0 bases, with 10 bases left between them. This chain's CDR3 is CASSPGPATNEKLFF. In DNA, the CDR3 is TGTGCCAGCAGTCCAGGTCCCGCAACTAATGAAAAACTGTTTTTT.

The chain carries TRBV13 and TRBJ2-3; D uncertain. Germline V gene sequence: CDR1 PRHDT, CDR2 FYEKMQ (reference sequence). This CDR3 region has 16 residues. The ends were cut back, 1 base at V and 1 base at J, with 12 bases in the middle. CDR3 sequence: CASSLDGVGGTDTQYF. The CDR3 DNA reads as TGTGCCAGCAGCTTAGATGGAGTCGGCGGCACAGATACGCAGTATTTT.